These 3 T cell receptor beta chains were sequenced from one sample in a study of T-cell memory formation after mild COVID-19. MiXCR was run by TCRdb on the 5' RACE reads, yielding one entry per CDR3 protein. The sample includes hundreds of thousands of distinct CDR3 sequences, approximately 21% of them seen just once. The sequenced material came from PBMCs or a T cell subset sorted from them (not recorded which). All receptors come from an adult woman who had mild COVID-19 (a few samples of this study predate the infection). Cell type and time point are not known.

This rearrangement joins TRBV7-6 to TRBJ2-3, with 9 bases that match TRBD1. There are 17 residues in the CDR3. V was clipped by 2 bases and J by 3 bases; unmatched bases: 9. Looked up from germline, CDR1 is SGHVS and CDR2 is FNYEAQ. The CDR3 DNA reads TGTGCCAGCAGCTTAAGATGGGGGACAGGGTCGACAGATACGCAGTATTTT. As protein: CASSLRWGTGSTDTQYF.

This clonotype showed up many times. This chain uses TRBV5-1 with TRBJ2-3; D remains unclear. This CDR3 contains 15 residues. V dropped 0 bases and J dropped 5 bases, with 13 bases sitting between them. Germline CDR1 SGHRS, CDR2 YFSETQ. CDR3 coding DNA: TGCGCCAGCAGCTTGGTTGTGGTAACGCAAGATACGCAGTATTTT. As protein: CASSLVVVTQDTQYF.

The chain employs TRBV15 and TRBJ2-2; 9 nucleotides line up with TRBD2. CDR3 size: 14 residues. The V gene's germline CDR1 is LNHNV and CDR2 YYDKDF (reference sequence). J gave up 4 bases and V 8 bases, and 5 bases lay outside the gene matches. CDR3 residues: CATGTSSFTGELFF. The DNA for the CDR3 is TGTGCCACCGGGACTAGCAGCTTCACCGGGGAGCTGTTTTTT.